These T cell receptor beta chains were read from a single sample in a study of T-cell memory formation after mild COVID-19. Each CDR3 protein gets one entry after TCRdb re-called the 5' RACE reads with MiXCR. Of about 90,000 distinct CDR3 sequences listed, around 15% are singletons. Sequenced input: PBMCs or a T cell subset sorted from them (not recorded which). The receptor source for this set is a man younger than 35 who had mild COVID-19 (a few samples of this study predate the infection). Cell type and time point are not known. CDR3s include the opening cysteine and the closing phenylalanine or tryptophan. Fields, in order: clone size, V gene, D gene, J gene, CDR3 DNA, CDR3 protein. D genes are given only for firm matches. The listing skips clone size in some rows; elsewhere it reads once, few, many or a size class.

few	TRBV6-6	-	TRBJ2-7	TGTGCCAGCAGGGGACGCACATCTTACGAGCAGTACTTC	CASRGRTSYEQYF
-	TRBV7-6	TRBD2	TRBJ2-1	TGTGCCAGCAGCACCCCCCGGGGGGGGAACCACAATGAGCAGTTCTTC	CASSTPRGGNHNEQFF
few	TRBV7-9	-	TRBJ1-1	TGTGCCAGCAGTAGGATCGGGGACACTGAAGCTTTCTTT	CASSRIGDTEAFF
many	TRBV4-2	-	TRBJ2-1	TGTGCCAGCAGCCAAGGGGGGCCAAGCGATGAGCAGTTCTTC	CASSQGGPSDEQFF
-	TRBV7-6	TRBD1	TRBJ1-3	TGTGCCAGCAGCTTTAACAGGGGGCTACACTCTGGAAACACCATATATTTT	CASSFNRGLHSGNTIYF
-	TRBV27	TRBD2	TRBJ2-1	TGTGCCAGCAGCTCCGGGACTAGCGGGGGGGCTGTCTACAATGAGCAGTTCTTC	CASSSGTSGGAVYNEQFF
-	TRBV27	-	TRBJ2-5	TGTGCCAGCAGCCGATCCCCGGGACTCCAGGTGACCCAGTACTTC	CASSRSPGLQVTQYF
many	TRBV20-1	-	TRBJ2-1	TGCAGTGCTAGAGATGTACAGAGTCTCTACAATGAGCAGTTCTTC	CSARDVQSLYNEQFF
few	TRBV19	-	TRBJ2-1	TGTGCCAGTAGTATTGCTTTTGGGGGATACTACAATGAGCAGTTCTTC	CASSIAFGGYYNEQFF
few	TRBV7-2	-	TRBJ1-2	TGTGCCAGCAGCTTAGGCGGGGGATATGGCTACACCTTC	CASSLGGGYGYTF
-	TRBV4-3	-	TRBJ2-3	TGCGCCAGCAGCCAAGAGCGGTGGGGGGGCCCTGGCACAGATACGCAGTATTTT	CASSQERWGGPGTDTQYF
few	TRBV6-4	TRBD1	TRBJ1-1	TGTGCCAGCAGGCAATCGGACAGGGGACTGAACACTGAAGCTTTCTTT	CASRQSDRGLNTEAFF
-	TRBV12-3/TRBV12-4	-	TRBJ2-3	TGTGCCAGCAAGGTGGTGAGCACAGATACGCAGTATTTT	CASKVVSTDTQYF
-	TRBV6-6	TRBD1	TRBJ1-1	TGTGCCAGCCGGACAGGGAGGAACACTGAAGCTTTCTTT	CASRTGRNTEAFF
few	TRBV6-2/TRBV6-3	-	TRBJ2-2	TGTGCCAGCAGTACTCAGGGGACCGGGGAGCTGTTTTTT	CASSTQGTGELFF
many	TRBV11-2	TRBD1	TRBJ2-7	TGTGCCAGCAGCCGTACAGGGGCCGAGCAGTACTTC	CASSRTGAEQYF